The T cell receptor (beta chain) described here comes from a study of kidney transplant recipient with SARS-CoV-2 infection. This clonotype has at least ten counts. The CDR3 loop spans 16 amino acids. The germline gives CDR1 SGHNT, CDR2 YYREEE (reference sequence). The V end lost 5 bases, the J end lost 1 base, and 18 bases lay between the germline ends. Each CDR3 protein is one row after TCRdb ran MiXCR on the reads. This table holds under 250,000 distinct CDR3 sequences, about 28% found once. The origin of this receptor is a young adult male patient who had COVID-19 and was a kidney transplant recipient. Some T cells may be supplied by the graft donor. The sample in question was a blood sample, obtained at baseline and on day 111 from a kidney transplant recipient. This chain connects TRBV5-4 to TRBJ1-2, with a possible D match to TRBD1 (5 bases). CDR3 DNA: TGTGCCAGCAGTCCGTCCTTCGGGGGGGGTAACTATGGCTACACCTTC. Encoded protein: CASSPSFGGGNYGYTF.